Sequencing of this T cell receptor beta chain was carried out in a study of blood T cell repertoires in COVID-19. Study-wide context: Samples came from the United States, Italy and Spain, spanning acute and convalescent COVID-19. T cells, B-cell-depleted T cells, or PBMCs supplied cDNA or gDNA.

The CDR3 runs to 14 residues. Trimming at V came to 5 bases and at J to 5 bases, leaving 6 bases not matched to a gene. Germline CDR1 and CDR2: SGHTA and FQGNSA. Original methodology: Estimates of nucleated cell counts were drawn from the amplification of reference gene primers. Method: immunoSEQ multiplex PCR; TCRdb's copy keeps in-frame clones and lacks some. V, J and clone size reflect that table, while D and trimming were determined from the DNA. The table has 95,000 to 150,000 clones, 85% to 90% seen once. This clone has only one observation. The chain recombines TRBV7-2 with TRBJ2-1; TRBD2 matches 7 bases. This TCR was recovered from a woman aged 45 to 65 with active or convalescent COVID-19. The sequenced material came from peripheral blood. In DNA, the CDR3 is TGTGCCAGCAGCCTGGGAGGGACTAACAATGAGCAGTTCTTC. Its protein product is CASSLGGTNNEQFF.